The 12 T cell receptor beta chains listed next were all sequenced from one sample in a study of T cells in Graves' hyperthyroidism and ophthalmopathy. Researchers amplified the TCR beta CDR3 regions from RNA transcripts. TCR CDR3 underwent first-round RT-PCR with the HTBI primer set. TCRdb re-analysed the multiplex PCR reads in MiXCR, keeping a single row per CDR3 protein. The data show approximately 330,000 distinct CDR3 sequences, with approximately 13% seen just once and roughly 33% held by the top ten. The sequencing input was blood. All receptors derive from a woman aged 40 to 49 with Graves' ophthalmopathy.

Many counts were recorded for this clonotype. This chain links TRBV2 with TRBJ1-4; D gene ambiguous. This CDR3 region has 14 residues. V lost 8 bases to trimming and J lost 0 bases, with 10 bases between them. Germline CDR1 is SNHLY and CDR2 is FYNNEI. CDR3 sequence reads: CASGGAATNEKLFF. For the CDR3, the DNA is TGTGCCAGCGGCGGAGCTGCAACTAATGAAAAACTGTTTTTT. Full variable domain (missing parts from reference TRBV2 and TRBJ1-4): EPEVTQTPSHQVTQMGQEVILRCVPISNHLYFYWYRQILGQKVEFLVSFYNNEISEKSEIFDDQFSVERPDGSNFTLKIRSTKLEDSAMYFCASGGAATNEKLFFGSGTQLSVL.

Regarding this clonotype: A read error may be the cause here, since a much bigger clone is one base away. This rearrangement joins TRBV29-1 to TRBJ2-1; D not certain. TRBJ2-7 matches the DNA end more closely, so the J call is doubtful. The CDR3 extends over 12 amino acids. The germline V gene has CDR1 SQVTM and CDR2 ANQGSEA. CDR3 nucleotide sequence: TGCAGCGTTCGAACAACAAGCAATGAGCAGTACTTC. It translates to CSVRTTSNEQYF.

This clonotype showed up many times. The chain combines TRBV6-1 with TRBJ1-2; D is uncertain. The CDR3 is made up of 15 amino acids. Germline V gene sequence: CDR1 MNHNS, CDR2 SASEGT. V was pared by 2 bases and J by 0 bases, with 10 bases between. In DNA, the CDR3 is TGTGCCAGCAGTGAAAATGGACTCCCTAACTATGGCTACACCTTC. It yields the protein CASSENGLPNYGYTF.

This clonotype was seen ten or more times. This chain uses TRBV27 with TRBJ2-7; 9 nucleotides match TRBD1. V lost 5 bases, J lost 1 base, and 3 bases stayed unmatched. The length of the CDR3 is 14 residues. Looked up from germline, CDR1 is MNHEY and CDR2 is SMNVEV (reference sequence). The CDR3, as DNA: TGTGCCAGCAGTCGGACAGGGGAGTCCTACGAGCAGTACTTC. This codes for CASSRTGESYEQYF.

On this clonotype itself: Possible read error: a much larger clone is one base away. This chain joins TRBV12-3 or TRBV12-4 and TRBJ2-2, with D perhaps given as TRBD1 or TRBD2 (5 bases each). CDR3 length equals 14 residues. The CDR3 region has the DNA TGTGCCAGCAGTTTTAGCAGGGCCACCGGGGAGCCGTTTTTT. It encodes CASSFSRATGEPFF.

This chain joins TRBV7-8 and TRBJ1-5; D is unresolved. Germline V CDR1 and CDR2: SGHVS, FQNEAQ. The V gene lost 1 base and the J gene lost 5 bases, with 12 bases spanning the gap. The CDR3 contains 15 residues. Here the CDR3 DNA reads TGTGCCAGCAGCTTAGGTCGCAGGATGTATCAGCCCCAGCATTTT. Its protein product is CASSLGRRMYQPQHF.

The V and J genes are TRBV10-2 and TRBJ1-6; possibly TRBD1 for D (6 bases). Trimming removed 5 bases from V and 5 bases from J, with 16 bases in between. Germline CDR1 and CDR2: WSHSY and SAAADI. The length of the CDR3 is 16 residues. This chain's CDR3 is CASSNPPGQHNSPLHF. In DNA, the CDR3 is TGCGCCAGCAGTAACCCCCCGGGACAACATAATTCACCCCTCCACTTT.

The chain links TRBV29-1 to TRBJ2-1; 10 positions match TRBD2. CDR1 is SQVTM, CDR2 ANQGSEA, per germline. Germline trimming cut 7 bases from V and 14 bases from J; bases unmatched to any gene: 8. This CDR3 has 11 amino acids. CDR3 DNA sequence: TGCAGCGCGGATACTAGCGGGAAAAAGTTCTTC. Protein sequence: CSADTSGKKFF.

The chain has TRBV20-1 and TRBJ2-3, with 8 nucleotides matching TRBD2. The V and J ends lost 0 bases and 3 bases, in that order; junction bases with no gene match: 11. This CDR3 spans 17 amino acids. Germline assignment: CDR1 DFQATT and CDR2 SNEGSKA (reference sequence). The CDR3: CSARDLFGREGTDTQYF. Here the CDR3 DNA reads TGCAGTGCTAGAGACCTATTCGGCCGGGAGGGTACAGATACGCAGTATTTT.

A remark on this clonotype: A much larger clone lies one base from this, so it may be a read error. The chain employs TRBV7-9 and TRBJ1-1; no clear D. Deletions cut 6 bases from V and 3 bases from J, with 14 bases between. Germline CDR1 SEHNR, CDR2 FQNEAQ (reference sequence). The CDR3 extends over 14 amino acids. The CDR3 sequence is CASRPDISYTEAFF. In nucleotides, the CDR3 is TGTGCCAGCAGGCCTGACATCTCGTACACTGAAGCTTTCTTT.

In its sample, this clonotype was seen many times. The genes are TRBV28 and TRBJ2-6; unclear D gene. Germline V CDR1 and CDR2: MDHEN, SYDVKM. This CDR3 region has 15 residues. V was shortened by 3 bases and J by 2 bases, with 8 bases between the two germline ends. DNA of the CDR3: TGTGCCAGCAGTTTTAATGGGGCTGGGGCCAACGTCCTGACTTTC. Translation: CASSFNGAGANVLTF.

This clonotype was counted at least ten times. This sequence joins TRBV11-2 and TRBJ2-7; D possibly corresponds to TRBD2 (6 bases). V was clipped by 5 bases and J by 5 bases, with 16 bases between them. Germline V gives CDR1 SGHAT, CDR2 FQNNGV. This CDR3 spans 14 amino acids. The CDR3 sequence is CASSPLVGGNEQYF. CDR3 coding DNA: TGTGCCAGCAGCCCCCTAGTTGGGGGGAACGAGCAGTACTTC.